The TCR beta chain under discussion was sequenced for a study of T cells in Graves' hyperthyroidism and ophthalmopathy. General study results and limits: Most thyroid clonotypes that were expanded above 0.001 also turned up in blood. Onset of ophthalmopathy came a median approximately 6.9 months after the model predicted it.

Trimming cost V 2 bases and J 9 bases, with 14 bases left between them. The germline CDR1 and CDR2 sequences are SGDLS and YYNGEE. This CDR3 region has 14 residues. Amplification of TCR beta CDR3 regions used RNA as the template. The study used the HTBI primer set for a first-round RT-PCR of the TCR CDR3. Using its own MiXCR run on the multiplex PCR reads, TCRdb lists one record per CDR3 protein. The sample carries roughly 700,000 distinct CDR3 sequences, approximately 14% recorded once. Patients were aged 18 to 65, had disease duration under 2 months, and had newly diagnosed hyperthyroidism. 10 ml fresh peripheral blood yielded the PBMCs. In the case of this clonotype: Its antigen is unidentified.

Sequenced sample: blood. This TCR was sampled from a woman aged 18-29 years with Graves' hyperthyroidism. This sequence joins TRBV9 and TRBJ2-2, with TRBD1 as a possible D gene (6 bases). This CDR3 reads CASSVTGTPRELFF. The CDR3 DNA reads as TGTGCCAGCAGCGTGACAGGAACCCCCAGGGAGCTGTTTTTT. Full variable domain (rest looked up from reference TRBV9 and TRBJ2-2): DSGVTQTPKHLITATGQRVTLRCSPRSGDLSVYWYQQSLDQGLQFLIQYYNGEERAKGNILERFSAQQFPDLHSELNLSSLELGDSALYFCASSVTGTPRELFFGEGSRLTVL.